These 30 T cell receptor beta chains were all obtained from the same sample, sequenced in a study of T cells in Graves' hyperthyroidism and ophthalmopathy. Template material for amplifying TCR beta CDR3 regions consisted of RNA transcripts. TCR CDR3 underwent first-round RT-PCR with the HTBI primer set. TCRdb re-called the multiplex PCR reads with MiXCR, one entry per CDR3 protein. This table has more than 550,000 distinct CDR3 sequences, roughly a sixth appearing once. Sequences were obtained from blood. All receptors derive from a woman in her fifties or sixties with Graves' hyperthyroidism that later progressed to Graves' ophthalmopathy.

This clonotype was observed a handful of times. V and J are TRBV24-1 and TRBJ2-3; D is perhaps TRBD2 (5 bases). The CDR3 is 15 residues long. Trimming shortened V by 4 bases and J by 1 base, and 11 bases separated the two germline ends. From germline, CDR1 is KGHDR and CDR2 SFDVKD. The CDR3 loop is CATSDPGLGTDTQYF. The CDR3 DNA follows: TGTGCCACCAGTGACCCCGGACTGGGCACAGATACGCAGTATTTT.

This clonotype was counted between two and nine times. The CDR3 bases are TGCAGTGCAGGACTAGCGGGGGTTTACAATGAGCAGTTCTTC. Its translation is CSAGLAGVYNEQFF. The V and J genes are TRBV20-1 and TRBJ2-1, with 13 bases lining up with TRBD2. In germline, CDR1 is DFQATT, CDR2 SNEGSKA (reference sequence). CDR3 size: 14 residues. V lost 6 bases to trimming and J lost 4 bases; unmatched junction nucleotides: 3.

This clonotype was counted ten times or more. This sequence joins TRBV27 and TRBJ1-1, with 7 bases aligning to TRBD1. The CDR3 is 14 residues long. CDR1 is MNHEY and CDR2 is SMNVEV in the germline V gene (reference sequence). With 3 bases clipped from V and 1 base from J, the junction kept 2 bases outside the gene matches. The CDR3 loop reads CASSFGTENTEAFF. The CDR3 DNA follows: TGTGCCAGCAGTTTCGGGACAGAGAACACTGAAGCTTTCTTT.

This clonotype was seen at least ten times. This chain connects TRBV2 to TRBJ2-2; 8 bases are shared with TRBD1. V dropped 10 bases and J dropped 5; count of bases not matched to a gene: 15. This CDR3 has 16 residues. Germline V gene sequence: CDR1 SNHLY, CDR2 FYNNEI. For the CDR3, the DNA is TGTGCCACAACCTCCACGACAGGGGTGTTAACCGGGGAGCTGTTTTTT. Its protein is CATTSTTGVLTGELFF.

This clonotype occurred many times. The V gene is TRBV20-1, the J gene TRBJ1-3, with D unresolved. V gave up 3 bases and J gave up 4 bases, with 7 bases separating them. Germline V lookup: CDR1 DFQATT, CDR2 SNEGSKA (reference sequence). The CDR3 covers 12 residues. The CDR3 coding sequence is TGCAGTGCTAGGGATCACGGAAACACCATATATTTT. It specifies CSARDHGNTIYF.

This clonotype occurred a few times. Here the CDR3 DNA reads TGTGCCAGCAGCCGCGGAAGGGGTCCGCGAGGCGAGCAGTACTTC. Its translation: CASSRGRGPRGEQYF. The chain carries TRBV3-1 and TRBJ2-7; D might be TRBD1 (5 bases). Looked up from germline, CDR1 is LGHDT and CDR2 is YNNKEL (reference sequence). This CDR3 has 15 amino acids. Trimming shortened V by 4 bases and J by 6 bases, and 19 bases separated the two germline ends.

The chain recombines TRBV27 with TRBJ2-7; 7 bases fit TRBD1. The CDR3 loop spans 15 amino acids. The J segment lost 2 bases and the V segment lost 5 bases, leaving 9 bases of the junction unmatched. Germline CDR1 MNHEY, CDR2 SMNVEV (reference sequence). The CDR3: CASSLWAGGTYEQYF. CDR3 coding DNA: TGTGCCAGCAGTCTCTGGGCAGGGGGAACCTACGAGCAGTACTTC.

Ten or more counts support this clonotype. This chain uses TRBV5-1 with TRBJ2-3; the D is unclear. CDR1 is SGHRS and CDR2 is YFSETQ in the germline V gene. The CDR3 is made up of 13 amino acids. V dropped 4 bases and J dropped 5 bases, with 11 bases sitting between them. The CDR3 spells CASSHLWEDTQYF. CDR3 nucleotide sequence: TGCGCCAGCAGCCACCTGTGGGAAGATACGCAGTATTTT. The complete variable domain, with remaining parts taken from reference TRBV5-1 and TRBJ2-3, reads KAGVTQTPRYLIKTRGQQVTLSCSPISGHRSVSWYQQTPGQGLQFLFEYFSETQRNKGNFPGRFSGRQFSNSRSEMNVSTLELGDSALYLCASSHLWEDTQYFGPGTRLTVL.

This clonotype was seen many times. The chain couples TRBV7-9 to TRBJ2-5; possibly TRBD1 for D (5 bases). The CDR3 is 14 amino acids. The V end was cut by 5 bases, the J end by 5 bases, with 15 bases between. In germline, CDR1 is SEHNR, CDR2 FQNEAQ (reference sequence). CDR3 sequence: CASSPTVTAETQYF. In DNA, the CDR3 is TGTGCCAGCAGCCCGACAGTAACGGCGGAGACCCAGTACTTC.

Ten or more counts support this clonotype. The chain has TRBV7-8 and TRBJ2-2; tentatively, D is TRBD1 (6 bases). The ends were cut back, 0 bases at V and 0 bases at J, with 11 bases in the middle. This CDR3 spans 17 amino acids. From germline, CDR1 is SGHVS and CDR2 FQNEAQ. CDR3 residues: CASSLASDSTNTGELFF. The CDR3 region has the DNA TGTGCCAGCAGCTTAGCATCGGACAGCACGAACACCGGGGAGCTGTTTTTT.

Concerning this clonotype: This clone may be a read error of a much larger clone one base away. The chain is built from TRBV18 and TRBJ1-1; D is perhaps TRBD1 (5 bases). The CDR3 has 18 amino acids. Germline assignment: CDR1 KGHSH and CDR2 LQKENI. The CDR3 nucleotides read TGTGCCCGCTCACCACCCATAGGGACTGCGGGGGGACGAACTGAAGCTTTCTTT. As protein: CARSPPIGTAGGRTEAFF.

This clonotype occurred many times. The rearrangement joins TRBV2 to TRBJ1-1; no definite D call. The V end was cut by 6 bases, the J end by 3 bases, with 11 bases between. CDR1 SNHLY and CDR2 FYNNEI come from the germline V gene. This CDR3 has 13 residues. CDR3 sequence reads: CASRSDGYTEAFF. Here the CDR3 DNA reads TGTGCCAGCAGAAGTGACGGATACACTGAAGCTTTCTTT.

In its sample, this clonotype was seen many times. This sequence joins TRBV13 and TRBJ2-5; 8 nucleotides align to TRBD2. Germline V CDR1 and CDR2: PRHDT, FYEKMQ (reference sequence). V lost 5 bases and J lost 5; bases outside the gene matches: 10. The CDR3 is 15 residues long. The CDR3 loop is CASSRAGRGGETQYF. For the CDR3, the DNA is TGTGCCAGCAGCCGAGCCGGGAGGGGTGGGGAGACCCAGTACTTC.

The V call is TRBV14, the J call TRBJ1-2; 8 nucleotides match TRBD1. The ends lost 3 bases at V and 2 bases at J; junction bases unmatched: 20. Looked up from germline, CDR1 is SGHDN and CDR2 is FVKESK. There are 20 residues in the CDR3. CDR3 coding DNA: TGTGCCAGCAGCCATACAACTTACGACCAGGGGGCTAAACCCAACTATGGCTACACCTTC. Protein product: CASSHTTYDQGAKPNYGYTF.

This clonotype was seen ten or more times. In DNA form, the CDR3 reads TGTGCCAGCAGAGAGCGGACAGCGAACTATGGCTACACCTTC. Translating it yields CASRERTANYGYTF. The chain carries TRBV2 and TRBJ1-2, with a possible D match to TRBD1 (6 bases). The CDR3 spans 14 residues. Germline V CDR1 and CDR2: SNHLY, FYNNEI. Trimming took off 6 bases at V and 2 bases at J, with 13 bases between the two ends.

J is TRBJ2-7 and V is TRBV6-1; D tentatively fits TRBD1 or TRBD2 (6 bases each). CDR1 and CDR2 from the germline V gene are MNHNS and SASEGT. V dropped 6 bases and J dropped 2 bases, with 14 bases sitting between them. CDR3 length: 14 amino acids. The CDR3 nucleotides read TGTGCCAGCAGGCGGGGACAAGTAGCCTACGAGCAGTACTTC. Translating gives CASRRGQVAYEQYF.

The chain is built from TRBV18 and TRBJ2-3; 10 nucleotides agree with TRBD2. Germline CDR1 and CDR2: KGHSH and LQKENI. The J segment lost 4 bases and the V segment lost 3 bases, leaving 7 bases of the junction unmatched. The CDR3 runs 16 residues. DNA of the CDR3: TGTGCCAGCTCACCCATAGCGGGGGGCCCCCCAGATACGCAGTATTTT. It codes for CASSPIAGGPPDTQYF.

The V and J genes are TRBV20-1 and TRBJ1-2, with 7 positions matching TRBD1. The CDR3 extends over 14 amino acids. Unmatched junction bases numbered 10, after V lost 6 bases and J lost 3 bases. CDR1 and CDR2 (germline): DFQATT, SNEGSKA (reference sequence). Written as DNA, the CDR3 is TGCAGTGCCAGAAGGCAGGGGGAGGACTATGGCTACACCTTC. Translated, it gives CSARRQGEDYGYTF.

Many counts were recorded for this clonotype. The rearrangement uses TRBV27 and TRBJ1-5; D call uncertain. CDR3 length: 13 amino acids. V was trimmed by 6 bases and J by 6 bases, leaving 12 bases between them. Germline V CDR1 and CDR2: MNHEY, SMNVEV (reference sequence). CDR3 bases: TGTGCCAGCAGGGGGTTGGGAGGTCAGCCCCAGCATTTT. Translated: CASRGLGGQPQHF.

This clonotype appeared a few times. The gene calls are TRBV12-3 or TRBV12-4 and TRBJ2-7; D is undetermined. The CDR3 runs 15 residues. V was shortened by 2 bases and J by 2 bases, with 13 bases between the two germline ends. The CDR3 here is CASSLWGTKTYEQYF. CDR3 coding DNA: TGTGCCAGCAGTTTATGGGGAACTAAGACCTACGAGCAGTACTTC.

Comments on this clonotype: A much more abundant neighbour one base away suggests this may be a read error. The chain links TRBV3-1 to TRBJ2-1, with 10 bases aligning to TRBD2. The CDR3 contains 17 residues. Germline CDR1 reads LGHDT; CDR2 reads YNNKEL (reference sequence). Here the CDR3 DNA reads TGTGCCAGCAGCCAAGCCAGCGGGGGGGCTTCCTGCAATGAGCAGTTCTTC. It encodes CASSQASGGASCNEQFF.

There are a few counts of this clonotype. The chain joins TRBV19 to TRBJ2-2; D is possibly TRBD1 (6 bases). V was trimmed by 5 bases and J by 6 bases, leaving 16 bases between them. The germline gives CDR1 LNHDA, CDR2 SQIVND (reference sequence). The CDR3 is 15 residues long. This CDR3 reads CASSSQNRVAGELFF. CDR3 nucleotide sequence: TGTGCCAGTAGTTCCCAAAACAGGGTTGCCGGGGAGCTGTTTTTT.

At least ten counts were recorded for this clonotype. The rearrangement joins TRBV13 to TRBJ2-7; perhaps TRBD2 as D (6 bases). The CDR3 has 14 amino acids. Trimming pared 1 base from V and 3 bases from J, leaving 10 bases between. Germline V gene data show CDR1 as PRHDT and CDR2 as FYEKMQ (reference sequence). The CDR3 sequence: CASSLVRGNYEQYF. CDR3 DNA sequence: TGTGCCAGCAGCTTAGTTCGGGGGAACTACGAGCAGTACTTC.

Only a few counts were recorded for this clonotype. This rearrangement joins TRBV30 to TRBJ2-5; D unclear. This CDR3 is 11 amino acids long. Trimming cost V 4 bases and J 0 bases, with 3 bases left between them. Germline V gene sequence: CDR1 GTSNPN, CDR2 SVGIG (reference sequence). CDR3 sequence reads: CAWTDQETQYF. The CDR3 region has the DNA TGTGCCTGGACAGACCAAGAGACCCAGTACTTC.

Many counts were recorded for this clonotype. The chain uses TRBV20-1 and TRBJ1-1, with a tentative D call TRBD1 (5 bases). The germline CDR1 and CDR2 sequences are DFQATT and SNEGSKA (reference sequence). The CDR3 sequence is 12 residues long. V was trimmed by 6 bases and J by 1 base, leaving 9 bases between them. This CDR3 is CSAGTANTEAFF. CDR3 bases: TGCAGTGCCGGGACGGCGAACACTGAAGCTTTCTTT.

As concerns this clonotype: The junction departs from germline at one end; a sequencing error may be responsible. The J gene is TRBJ2-3, the V gene TRBV7-7; 8 positions match TRBD1. Germline CDR1 and CDR2: SSHAT and FNYEAQ (reference sequence). This CDR3 has 14 amino acids. The CDR3 nucleotides read TGTGCTAGCAGCCCGGGACAGGCCACAGATACGCAGTATTTT. As protein: CASSPGQATDTQYF.

This clonotype has at least ten counts. The J gene is TRBJ1-6, the V gene TRBV20-1; no definite D call. There are 13 residues in the CDR3. CDR1 and CDR2 (germline): DFQATT, SNEGSKA (reference sequence). V lost 4 bases, J lost 0 bases, and 4 bases lay in between. The CDR3 DNA reads as TGCAGTGCTACCCTCTCCTATAATTCACCCCTCCACTTT. This translates into CSATLSYNSPLHF.

The rearrangement uses TRBV4-1 and TRBJ1-5; D uncertain. Germline V CDR1 and CDR2: MGHRA, YSYEKL. Deletions cut 4 bases from V and 3 bases from J, with 13 bases between. The CDR3 has 15 residues. In nucleotides, the CDR3 is TGCGCCAGCAGCCGCATGTTATGGTTCAATCAGCCCCAGCATTTT. Residues: CASSRMLWFNQPQHF.

The V gene is TRBV7-2, the J gene TRBJ1-2, with D uncertain. Germline CDR1 is SGHTA and CDR2 is FQGNSA. This CDR3 has 16 residues. V lost 4 bases and J lost 0, with 15 bases in between. CDR3 nucleotide sequence: TGTGCCAGCAGCTGGACGGCTGAAACAGCTAACTATGGCTACACCTTC. Its protein is CASSWTAETANYGYTF.

This clonotype was observed many times. CDR3 sequence (DNA): TGTGCCAGCACTCTTCGGAGTCTAGGACAGGCCAGGCGATACGAGCAGTACTTC. Its translation: CASTLRSLGQARRYEQYF. This chain uses TRBV12-3 or TRBV12-4 with TRBJ2-7, with 7 nucleotides matching TRBD1. CDR3 size: 18 residues. The V and J ends lost 7 bases and 4 bases, in that order; junction bases with no gene match: 22.